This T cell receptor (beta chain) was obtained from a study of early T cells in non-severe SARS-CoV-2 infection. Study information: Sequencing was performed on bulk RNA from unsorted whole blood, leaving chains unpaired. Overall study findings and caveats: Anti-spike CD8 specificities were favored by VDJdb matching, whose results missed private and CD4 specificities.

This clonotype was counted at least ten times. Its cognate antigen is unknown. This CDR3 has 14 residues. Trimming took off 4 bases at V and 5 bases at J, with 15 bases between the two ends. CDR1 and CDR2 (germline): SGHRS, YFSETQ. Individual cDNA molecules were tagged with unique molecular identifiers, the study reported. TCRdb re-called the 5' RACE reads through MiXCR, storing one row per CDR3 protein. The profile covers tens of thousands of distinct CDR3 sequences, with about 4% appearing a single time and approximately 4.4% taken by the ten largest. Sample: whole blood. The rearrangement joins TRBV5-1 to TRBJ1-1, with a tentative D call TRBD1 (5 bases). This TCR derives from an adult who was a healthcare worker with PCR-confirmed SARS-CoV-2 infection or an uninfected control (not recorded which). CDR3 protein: CASSLDTLGTEAFF. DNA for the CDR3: TGCGCCAGCAGCCTGGACACCTTGGGGACTGAAGCTTTCTTT.